Only a few counts were recorded for the clone carrying this T cell receptor beta chain. No antigen is known for it. V lost 2 bases and J 6 bases, leaving 11 bases between the germline ends. This CDR3 region has 12 residues. CDR1 and CDR2 (germline): DFQATT, SNEGSKA (reference sequence). The data were obtained in a study of T cells in Graves' hyperthyroidism and ophthalmopathy. Overall study results and limits: Most clonotypes that expanded in the thyroid above 0.001 also showed up in blood. Using 13 V-J features, a model discriminated ophthalmopathy from stable hyperthyroidism.

It was uncontrolled infection, other autoimmune disease, pregnancy or lactation that excluded patients. Fresh peripheral blood, more than 9 ml, yielded the PBMCs. The source material, RNA transcripts, was used to amplify TCR beta CDR3 regions. TCR CDR3 underwent first-round RT-PCR with the HTBI primer set. MiXCR, applied by TCRdb to the multiplex PCR reads, yields one record per CDR3 protein. The table includes over 300,000 distinct CDR3 sequences, approximately 15% detected once. Material: blood. The rearrangement uses TRBV20-1 and TRBJ2-7; a weak D match, TRBD1 (6 bases). The sequence was collected from a woman aged 55-69 years with Graves' hyperthyroidism. This CDR3 is CSARPQGSEQYF. CDR3 nucleotide sequence: TGCAGTGCTAGACCCCAGGGGTCCGAGCAGTACTTC.